Included here is one T cell receptor beta chain sequence, with context. Germline CDR1 and CDR2: DFQATT and SNEGSKA (reference sequence). This CDR3 is 11 amino acids long. V gave up 5 bases and J gave up 9 bases, with 14 bases separating them. Unique molecular identifiers were affixed to single, distinct cDNA molecules. Using its own MiXCR run on the 5' RACE reads, TCRdb lists one record per CDR3 protein. The sample lists 53,000 or so distinct CDR3 sequences; more than 6.5% were seen once. The data were obtained in a study of early T cells in non-severe SARS-CoV-2 infection. Study summary: From unsorted whole blood, bulk RNA was sequenced, and the chains remained unpaired.

The sequenced sample consisted of whole blood. The chain couples TRBV20-1 to TRBJ2-7, with D uncertain. The clonotype originates from an adult who was a healthcare worker with PCR-confirmed SARS-CoV-2 infection or an uninfected control (not recorded which). The CDR3 sequence: CSALPLGWQYF. CDR3 coding DNA: TGCAGTGCTCTACCCCTCGGTTGGCAGTACTTC.